This T cell receptor beta chain was captured in a study of response to subunit inactivated influenza vaccine (dated by TCRdb to the late 2010s). About the investigation overall: Deep quantitative T cell receptor repertoire profiling was used in the study to track responses to a trivalent subunit inactivated influenza vaccine.

The paper's findings and limits, for the study overall: It was suggested by the authors that each seasonal influenza vaccination may recruit only a limited number of new T cells.

This clonotype came up a few times. What this receptor recognizes is not known. There are no base qualities to consult, and no much larger clone falls within one base. The library was obtained by RT-PCR. The reads were generated on an Illumina HiSeq 2500. TCRdb took the public reads, trimmed them with fastp at Q25, ran MiXCR for clone calling and kept in-frame beta chains. Rows merge per CDR3 protein into single entries with the most common DNA and genes. For this sample there are about half a million distinct CDR3 sequences; 9.5% to 12% appear just once. The biggest ten clones account for more than 10% of the sample. Per the publication, the time point label means: approximately 40 days after influenza vaccine administration. Via the germline V gene (reference sequence), CDR1 is LGHDT and CDR2 YNNKEL. Trimming costs V 2 bases and J 8 bases, and their ends lie 12 bases apart. Taken from cysteine to phenylalanine, the CDR3 has 13 residues. Just CDR3 DNA is preserved here, 39 bases in frame from base 1.

The material sequenced was PBMCs from blood, taken 35 to 45 days after vaccination. The rearranged chain carries TRBV3-1 and TRBJ1-1, and possibly TRBD1, on 6 matching bases. The TCR originated in a man aged 45 to 65 who received an inactivated influenza vaccine. Donor details come from another sample of the same person, matched by shared clones. The CDR3 corresponds to CASSQNRVAEAFF. The nucleotide sequence reads TGTGCCAGCAGCCAAAACAGGGTAGCCGAAGCTTTCTTT.